This T cell receptor (beta chain) derives from a study of blood T cells in healthy people across ages (dated by TCRdb to the mid-2010s). For context, the study as a whole: Template switching captured roughly one uniquely barcoded TCR beta cDNA molecule per two T cells in model experiments. To track age-related changes in TCR beta repertoire diversity, the study relied on deep sequencing normalized with unique cDNA molecular identifiers. The donors were split into four age groups: young (average roughly 15 years), middle-aged (nearly 40), aged (over 55) and long-lived (over 80). To avoid experimental bias, donors of different ages were spread randomly across the sequencing lanes. Using the same blood draw, the study looked at two additional independent replicas of 1 million unique cDNA reads for two donors, one aged 18 to 30 and the other aged 80 or older. The investigation overall reported the following: Donor CMV infection status was unknown, potentially confounding age-related changes in expanded clonotypes. Estimates of total diversity based on one million sequenced T cells were considered lower bounds and underestimates. The percentage of naive T cells measured by flow cytometry correlated strongly with observed TCR beta diversity. Conclusive comparison of naive and antigen-experienced compartments was prevented by the profiling of bulk unsorted PBMCs. Observed TCR beta diversity per million T cells fell roughly linearly with age, and a significant reduction was already apparent by age about 38. Compared with the aged group, more naive CD4+ T cells, fewer expanded clones and increased TCR diversity were shown by the long-lived group, suggesting age selection.

Systemically healthy Caucasian individuals from Russia, approximately 39 in total and aged about 6 to 95 years, were included as donors. Around 9.9 milliliters of peripheral blood were collected from each donor into EDTA-treated Vacutainer tubes. Ficoll-Paque density-gradient centrifugation was used to isolate PBMCs, with at least 7 million per sample. Trizol reagent was used to extract total RNA from the PBMCs, yielding at least 5 micrograms per sample. The percentages of naive CD45RAhigh/CD27high T cells were determined by flow cytometry on a PBMC aliquot from every donor. This clonotype appeared a few times. Which antigen it targets is not known. It has no much larger one-base neighbor in the sample; base qualities were not kept. From its cysteine to its phenylalanine, the CDR3 spans 14 amino acids. This entry keeps only the CDR3 DNA: 42 bases, framed from base 1. The germline V gene supplies CDR1 MGHRA and CDR2 YSYEKL.

Library preparation was by 5' RACE. The sequencing machine was an Illumina HiSeq 2500. A second PCR of roughly 6 to 11 cycles was performed with a sample-barcoded 5' primer and a J-beta primer mix. Each TCR beta cDNA molecule received a unique molecular identifier from a template-switch 5' adaptor carrying 12 random nucleotides. Each sample yielded at least 2.5 million CDR3-containing paired-end reads. The Mint cDNA synthesis kit, primed by a TRBC-specific oligonucleotide, was used to synthesize first-strand cDNA from all RNA. Following uracil-DNA glycosylase treatment, all cDNA underwent a first 18-cycle PCR with the universal primers M1SS and BC2_uni_R. The original pipeline was this. Each sample was normalized by randomly selecting 1 million high-quality reads, each carrying a distinct molecular identifier. Reads with shared molecular identifiers were discarded instead of being binned into consensus sequences. MiTCR, set to a Q25 quality threshold and the strictest error-elimination algorithm, was used for CDR3 identification, clonotype clustering and error correction. A nonparametric unseen species model with Euler transformation was used to estimate lower-bound total TCR beta diversity. Using fastp trimming at Q25 and MiXCR clonotype assembly, TCRdb reanalyzed the public sequencing data and kept in-frame beta chains. Every CDR3 protein is listed once, alongside the most common genes and DNA of its rows. TCRdb, rather than the study authors, made the V and J calls. This sample is represented by about 1,500,000 distinct CDR3 sequences; 28% of them were singletons. The ten largest clones represent over 7% of the sample.

Material: blood. The TCR originated in a woman aged 25 to 39 in good health. Recombination connected TRBV4-1 to TRBJ2-5; the D gene identity is not certain. The J call could be wrong; TRBJ2-7 is a better fit for the DNA end. The DNA sequence is given as TGCGCCAGCAGCCAAGACTCTTCCCCCCACGAGCAGTACTTC. The translation is CASSQDSSPHEQYF.